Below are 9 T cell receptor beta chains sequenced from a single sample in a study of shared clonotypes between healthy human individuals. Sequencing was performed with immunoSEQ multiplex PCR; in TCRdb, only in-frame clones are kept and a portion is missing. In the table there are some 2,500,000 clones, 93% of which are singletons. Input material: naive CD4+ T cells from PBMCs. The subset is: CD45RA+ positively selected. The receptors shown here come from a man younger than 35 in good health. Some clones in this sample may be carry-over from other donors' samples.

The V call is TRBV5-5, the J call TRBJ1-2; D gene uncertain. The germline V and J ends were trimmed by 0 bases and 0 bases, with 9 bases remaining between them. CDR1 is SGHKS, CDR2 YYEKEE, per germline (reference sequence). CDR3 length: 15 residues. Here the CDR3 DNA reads TGTGCCAGCAGCTTGGAGAGGCCCGCTAACTATGGCTACACCTTC. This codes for CASSLERPANYGYTF.

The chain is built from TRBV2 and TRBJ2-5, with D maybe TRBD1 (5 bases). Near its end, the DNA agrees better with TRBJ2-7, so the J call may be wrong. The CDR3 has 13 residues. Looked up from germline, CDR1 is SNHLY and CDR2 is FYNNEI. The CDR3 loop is CASRTTAGHEQYF. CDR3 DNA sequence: TGTGCCAGCCGAACTACAGCAGGGCACGAGCAGTACTTC.

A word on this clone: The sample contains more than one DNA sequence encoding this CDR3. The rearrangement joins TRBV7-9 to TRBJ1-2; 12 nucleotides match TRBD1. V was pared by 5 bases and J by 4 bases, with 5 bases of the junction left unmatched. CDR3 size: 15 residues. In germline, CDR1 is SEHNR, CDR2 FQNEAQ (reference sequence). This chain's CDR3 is CASSLGQGASYGYTF. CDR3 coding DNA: TGTGCCAGCAGCCTGGGACAGGGGGCCTCCTATGGCTACACCTTC.

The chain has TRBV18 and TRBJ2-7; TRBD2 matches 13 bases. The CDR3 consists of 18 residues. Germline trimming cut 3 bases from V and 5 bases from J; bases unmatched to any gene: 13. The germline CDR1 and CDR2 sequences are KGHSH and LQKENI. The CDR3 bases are TGTGCCAGCTCACCCACCGGGACTAGCGGGATAGGGTCTCACGAGCAGTACTTC. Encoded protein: CASSPTGTSGIGSHEQYF.

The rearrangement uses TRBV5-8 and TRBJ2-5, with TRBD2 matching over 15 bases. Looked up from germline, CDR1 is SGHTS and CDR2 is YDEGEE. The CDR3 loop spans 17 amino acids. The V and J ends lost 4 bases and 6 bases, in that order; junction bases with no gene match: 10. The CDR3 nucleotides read TGTGCCAGCAGCCATAGGACTAGCGGGAGGGTGACGAAGACCCAGTACTTC. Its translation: CASSHRTSGRVTKTQYF.

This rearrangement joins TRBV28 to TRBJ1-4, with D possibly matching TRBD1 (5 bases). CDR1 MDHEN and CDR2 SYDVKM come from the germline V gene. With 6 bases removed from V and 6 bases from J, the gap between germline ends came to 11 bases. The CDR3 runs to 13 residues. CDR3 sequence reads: CASSQGGDEKLFF. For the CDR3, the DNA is TGTGCCAGCAGCCAGGGTGGGGATGAAAAACTGTTTTTT.

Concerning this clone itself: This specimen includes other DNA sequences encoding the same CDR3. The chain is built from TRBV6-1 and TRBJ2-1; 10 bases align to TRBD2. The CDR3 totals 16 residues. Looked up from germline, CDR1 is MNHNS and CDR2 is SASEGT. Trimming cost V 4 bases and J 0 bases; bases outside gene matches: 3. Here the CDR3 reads CASSGRLAGSYNEQFF. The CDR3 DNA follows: TGTGCCAGCAGTGGCAGACTAGCGGGCTCCTACAATGAGCAGTTCTTC.

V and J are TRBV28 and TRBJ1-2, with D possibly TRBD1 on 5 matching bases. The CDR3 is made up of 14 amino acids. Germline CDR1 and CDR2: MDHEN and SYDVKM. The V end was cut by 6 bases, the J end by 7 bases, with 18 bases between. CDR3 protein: CASREPGIRGGYTF. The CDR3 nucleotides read TGTGCCAGCAGGGAACCTGGTATTAGGGGTGGCTACACCTTC.

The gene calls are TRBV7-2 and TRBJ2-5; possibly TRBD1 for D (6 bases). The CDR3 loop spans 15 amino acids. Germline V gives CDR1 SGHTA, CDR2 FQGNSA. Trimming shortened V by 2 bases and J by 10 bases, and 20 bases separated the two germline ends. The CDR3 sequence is CASSLRDRQGLIQYF. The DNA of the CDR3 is TGTGCCAGCAGCTTACGGGACCGGCAGGGGCTTATCCAGTACTTC.